This T cell receptor beta chain appears in the sequencing data of a study of T cell responses to AZD1222 COVID-19 vaccine. On the study more broadly: Doses given second, at about 4 or about 12 weeks, were pooled. Findings of the study overall: Only after the peak T cell response were repertoires sampled. Only 6 or 7 AZD1222 recipients tested seropositive at baseline.

The repertoire was sequenced with immunoSEQ multiplex PCR; TCRdb's copy has only in-frame clones and lacks some. Of nearly 110,000 clones in the sample, roughly 90% were seen once. In the case of this clone: What it recognizes is unknown.

V lost 5 bases to trimming and J lost 5 bases, with 16 bases between them. This CDR3 has 16 amino acids. Germline CDR1 and CDR2: SGHTA and FQGTGA. The clonotype comes from an adult in good health. The V and J genes are TRBV7-3 and TRBJ1-6; tentative D call: TRBD1 (5 bases). The source was peripheral blood, collected on day 0 of AZD1222 vaccination. Written as DNA, the CDR3 is TGTGCCAGCAGCCCTTCCGGGGGGGGGAATAATTCACCCCTCCACTTT. Translated, it gives CASSPSGGGNNSPLHF.